The T cell receptor beta chain described here comes from a study of blood T cell repertoires in COVID-19. Method: immunoSEQ multiplex PCR; TCRdb's copy keeps in-frame clones and lacks some. The sample contains 250,000 or so clones, about 91% of which appear only once. V was shortened by 2 bases and J by 5 bases, with 10 bases between the two germline ends. Germline V CDR1 and CDR2: MNHEY, SVGAGI. CDR3 length equals 13 residues. This receptor was taken from a man aged 35 to 55 who had been exposed to COVID-19. This chain links TRBV6-5 with TRBJ2-7; maybe TRBD1 (5 bases). Sample: PBMCs or T cells enriched from blood (not recorded which). CDR3 protein: CASSYRQLHEQYF. DNA for the CDR3: TGTGCCAGCAGTTACCGACAGTTACACGAGCAGTACTTC.